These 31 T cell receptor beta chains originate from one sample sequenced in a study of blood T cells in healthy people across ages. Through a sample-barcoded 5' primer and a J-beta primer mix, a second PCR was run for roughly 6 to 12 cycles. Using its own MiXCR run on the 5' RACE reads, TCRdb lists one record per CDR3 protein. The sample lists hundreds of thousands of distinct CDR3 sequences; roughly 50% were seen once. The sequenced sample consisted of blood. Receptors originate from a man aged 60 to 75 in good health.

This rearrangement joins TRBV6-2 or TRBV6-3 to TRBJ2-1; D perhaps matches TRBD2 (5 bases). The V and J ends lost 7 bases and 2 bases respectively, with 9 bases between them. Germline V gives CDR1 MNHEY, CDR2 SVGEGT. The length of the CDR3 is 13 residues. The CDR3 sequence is CASTSGAYNEQFF. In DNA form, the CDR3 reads TGTGCCAGCACCAGCGGCGCCTACAATGAGCAGTTCTTC.

The CDR3: CASSWWDSHRTRRNEQFF. The CDR3 region has the DNA TGTGCCAGCAGTTGGTGGGACAGCCACCGGACTAGGCGCAATGAGCAGTTCTTC. V and J are TRBV6-5 and TRBJ2-1; D possibly matches TRBD1 or TRBD2 (7 bases each). Looked up from germline, CDR1 is MNHEY and CDR2 is SVGAGI. The CDR3 extends over 18 amino acids. V lost 4 bases and J lost 6, with 25 bases in between.

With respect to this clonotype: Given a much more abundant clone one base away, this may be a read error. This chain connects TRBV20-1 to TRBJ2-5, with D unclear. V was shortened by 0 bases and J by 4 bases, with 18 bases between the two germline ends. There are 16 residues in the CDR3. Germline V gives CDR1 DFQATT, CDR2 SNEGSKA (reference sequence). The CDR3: CSARESRVAYGETQYF. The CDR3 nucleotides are TGCAGTGCTAGAGAGAGTAGGGTGGCCTACGGAGAGACCCAGTACTTC.

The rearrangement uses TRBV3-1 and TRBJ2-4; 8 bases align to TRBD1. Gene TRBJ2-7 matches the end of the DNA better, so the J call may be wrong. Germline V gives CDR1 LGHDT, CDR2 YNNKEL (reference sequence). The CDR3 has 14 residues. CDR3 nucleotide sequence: TGTGCCAGCAGCCGGTCGACAGGGGCGCACGAGCAGTACTTC. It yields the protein CASSRSTGAHEQYF.

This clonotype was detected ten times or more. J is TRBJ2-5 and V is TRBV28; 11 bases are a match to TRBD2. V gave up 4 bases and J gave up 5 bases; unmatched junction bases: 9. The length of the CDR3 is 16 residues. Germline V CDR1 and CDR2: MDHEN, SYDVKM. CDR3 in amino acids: CASSWFSGGAVETQYF. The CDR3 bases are TGTGCCAGCAGTTGGTTTAGCGGGGGGGCCGTGGAGACCCAGTACTTC.

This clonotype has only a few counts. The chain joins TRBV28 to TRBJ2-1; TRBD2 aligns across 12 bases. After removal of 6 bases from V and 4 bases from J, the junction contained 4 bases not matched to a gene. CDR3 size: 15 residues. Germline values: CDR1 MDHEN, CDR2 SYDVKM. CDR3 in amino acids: CASRATSGGYNEQFF. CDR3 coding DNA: TGTGCCAGCAGGGCTACTAGCGGGGGGTACAATGAGCAGTTCTTC.

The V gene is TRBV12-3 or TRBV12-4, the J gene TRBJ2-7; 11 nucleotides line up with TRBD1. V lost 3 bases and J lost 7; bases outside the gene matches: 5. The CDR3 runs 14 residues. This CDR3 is CASSFGTGGSEQYF. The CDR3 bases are TGTGCCAGCAGTTTTGGGACAGGGGGGAGTGAGCAGTACTTC.

For the CDR3, the DNA is TGTGCCAGCAGTTTGGGTATCACAGATACGCAGTATTTT. Its protein product is CASSLGITDTQYF. The rearrangement uses TRBV12-3 or TRBV12-4 and TRBJ2-3; D is unresolved. V lost 3 bases and J 2 bases, leaving 6 bases between the germline ends. The CDR3 loop spans 13 amino acids.

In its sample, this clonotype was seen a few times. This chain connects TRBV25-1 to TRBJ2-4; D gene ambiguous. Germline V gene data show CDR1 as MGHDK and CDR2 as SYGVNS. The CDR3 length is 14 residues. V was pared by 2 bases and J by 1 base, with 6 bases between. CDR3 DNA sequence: TGTGCCAGCAGTGAAGGGATTGCCAAAAACATTCAGTACTTC. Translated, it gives CASSEGIAKNIQYF. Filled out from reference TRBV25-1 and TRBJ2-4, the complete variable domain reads EADIYQTPRYLVIGTGKKITLECSQTMGHDKMYWYQQDPGMELHLIHYSYGVNSTEKGDLSSESTVSRIRTEHFPLTLESARPSHTSQYLCASSEGIAKNIQYFGAGTRLSVL.

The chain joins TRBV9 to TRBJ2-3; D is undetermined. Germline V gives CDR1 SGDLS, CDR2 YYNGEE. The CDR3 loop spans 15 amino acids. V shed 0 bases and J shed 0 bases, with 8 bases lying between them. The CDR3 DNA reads TGTGCCAGCAGCGTAGCTCTGGGTAGCACAGATACGCAGTATTTT. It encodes CASSVALGSTDTQYF. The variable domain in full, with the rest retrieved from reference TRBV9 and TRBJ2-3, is DSGVTQTPKHLITATGQRVTLRCSPRSGDLSVYWYQQSLDQGLQFLIQYYNGEERAKGNILERFSAQQFPDLHSELNLSSLELGDSALYFCASSVALGSTDTQYFGPGTRLTVL.

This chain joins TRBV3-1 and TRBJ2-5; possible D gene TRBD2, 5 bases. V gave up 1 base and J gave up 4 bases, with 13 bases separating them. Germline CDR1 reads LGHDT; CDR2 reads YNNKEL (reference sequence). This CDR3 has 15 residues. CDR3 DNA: TGTGCCAGCAGCCAAGGGACTCCCCGTTCAGAGACCCAGTACTTC. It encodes CASSQGTPRSETQYF.

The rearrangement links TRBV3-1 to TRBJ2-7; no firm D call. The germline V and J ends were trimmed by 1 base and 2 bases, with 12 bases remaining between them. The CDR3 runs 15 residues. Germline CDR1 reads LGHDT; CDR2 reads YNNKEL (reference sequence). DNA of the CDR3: TGTGCCAGCAGCCAAGGGGCGGTGGGAACCTACGAGCAGTACTTC. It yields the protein CASSQGAVGTYEQYF.

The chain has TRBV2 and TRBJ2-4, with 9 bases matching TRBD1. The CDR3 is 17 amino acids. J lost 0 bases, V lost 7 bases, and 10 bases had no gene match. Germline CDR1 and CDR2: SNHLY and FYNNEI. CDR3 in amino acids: CASTTGGGQGAKNIQYF. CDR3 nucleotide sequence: TGTGCCAGCACCACCGGTGGGGGACAGGGAGCCAAAAACATTCAGTACTTC.

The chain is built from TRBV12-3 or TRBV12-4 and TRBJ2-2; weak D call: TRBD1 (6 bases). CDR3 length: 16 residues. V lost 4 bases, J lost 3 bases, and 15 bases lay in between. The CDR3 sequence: CASSSRQVRDTGELFF. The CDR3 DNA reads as TGTGCCAGCAGTTCCAGACAGGTTCGCGACACCGGGGAGCTGTTTTTT.

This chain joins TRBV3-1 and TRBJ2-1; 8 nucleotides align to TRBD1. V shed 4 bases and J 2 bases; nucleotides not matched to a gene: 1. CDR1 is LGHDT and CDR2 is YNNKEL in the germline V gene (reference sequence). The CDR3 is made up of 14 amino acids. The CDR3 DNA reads TGTGCCAGCAGCCTGGGACAGGCCTACAATGAGCAGTTCTTC. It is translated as CASSLGQAYNEQFF.

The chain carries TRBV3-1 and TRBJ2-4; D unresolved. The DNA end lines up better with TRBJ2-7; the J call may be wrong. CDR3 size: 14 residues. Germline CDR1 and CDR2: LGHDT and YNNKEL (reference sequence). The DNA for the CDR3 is TGTGCCAGCAGCCAGGGATTCGGCTCCTACGAGCAGTACTTC. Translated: CASSQGFGSYEQYF.

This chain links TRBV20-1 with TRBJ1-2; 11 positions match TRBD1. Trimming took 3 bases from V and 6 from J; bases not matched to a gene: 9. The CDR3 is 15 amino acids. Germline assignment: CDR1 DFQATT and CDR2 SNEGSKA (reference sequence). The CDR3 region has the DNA TGCAGTGCTAGTGGTACGGGACAGGGGGGACATGGCTACACCTTC. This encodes CSASGTGQGGHGYTF.

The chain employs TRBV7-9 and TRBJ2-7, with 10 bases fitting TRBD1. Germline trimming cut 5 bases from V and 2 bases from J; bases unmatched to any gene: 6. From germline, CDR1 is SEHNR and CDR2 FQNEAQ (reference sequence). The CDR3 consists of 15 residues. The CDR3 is CASSDRGRSAYEQYF. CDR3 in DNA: TGTGCCAGCAGCGACAGGGGGCGGTCCGCCTACGAGCAGTACTTC.

The CDR3 here is CASSPQGTHSYNEQFF. The DNA for the CDR3 is TGTGCCAGCAGCCCCCAGGGCACCCATTCCTACAATGAGCAGTTCTTC. The chain combines TRBV27 with TRBJ2-1, with a tentative D call TRBD1 (5 bases). The V end lost 6 bases, the J end lost 1 base, and 16 bases lay between the germline ends. The CDR3 has 16 residues. Germline V gene data show CDR1 as MNHEY and CDR2 as SMNVEV (reference sequence).

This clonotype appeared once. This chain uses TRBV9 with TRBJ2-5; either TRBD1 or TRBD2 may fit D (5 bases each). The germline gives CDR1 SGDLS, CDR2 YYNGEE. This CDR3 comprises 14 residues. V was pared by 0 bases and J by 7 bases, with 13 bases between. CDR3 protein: CASSVGGARGTQYF. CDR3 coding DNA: TGTGCCAGCAGCGTAGGAGGGGCAAGAGGGACCCAGTACTTC.

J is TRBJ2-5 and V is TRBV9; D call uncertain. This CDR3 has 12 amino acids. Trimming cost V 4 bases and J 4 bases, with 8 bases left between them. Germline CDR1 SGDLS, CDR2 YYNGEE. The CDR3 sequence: CASSPAAETQYF. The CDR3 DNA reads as TGTGCCAGCAGCCCCGCTGCAGAGACCCAGTACTTC.

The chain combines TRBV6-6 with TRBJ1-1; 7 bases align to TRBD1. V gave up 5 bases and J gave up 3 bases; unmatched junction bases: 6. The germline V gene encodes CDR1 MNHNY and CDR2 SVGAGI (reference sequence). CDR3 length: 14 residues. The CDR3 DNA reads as TGTGCCAGCAGTGACGAGGGGGCGTACACTGAAGCTTTCTTT. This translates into CASSDEGAYTEAFF.

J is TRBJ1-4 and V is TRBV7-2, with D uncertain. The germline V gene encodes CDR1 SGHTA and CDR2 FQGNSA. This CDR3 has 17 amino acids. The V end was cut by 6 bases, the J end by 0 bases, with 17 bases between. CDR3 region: CASSWGTRPATNEKLFF. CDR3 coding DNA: TGTGCCAGCAGTTGGGGAACCCGACCTGCAACTAATGAAAAACTGTTTTTT.

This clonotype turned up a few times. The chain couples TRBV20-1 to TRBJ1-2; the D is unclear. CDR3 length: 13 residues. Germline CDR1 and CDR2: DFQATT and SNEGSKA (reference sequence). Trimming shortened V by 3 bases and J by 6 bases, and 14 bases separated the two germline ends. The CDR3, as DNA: TGCAGTGCTAGTCGGGGAATCGGAGATGGCTACACCTTC. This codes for CSASRGIGDGYTF.

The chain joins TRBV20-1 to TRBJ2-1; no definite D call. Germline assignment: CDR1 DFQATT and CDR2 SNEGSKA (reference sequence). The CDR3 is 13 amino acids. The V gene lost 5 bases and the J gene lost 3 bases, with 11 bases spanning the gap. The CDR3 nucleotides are TGCAGTGCTTCCGGACCGAACTACAATGAGCAGTTCTTC. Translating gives CSASGPNYNEQFF.

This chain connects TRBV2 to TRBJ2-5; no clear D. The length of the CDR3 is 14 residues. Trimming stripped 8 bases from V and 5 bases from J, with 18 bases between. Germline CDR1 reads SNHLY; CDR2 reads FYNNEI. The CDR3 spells CASLRLVGGETQYF. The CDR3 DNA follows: TGTGCCAGCCTCCGGCTAGTTGGTGGGGAGACCCAGTACTTC. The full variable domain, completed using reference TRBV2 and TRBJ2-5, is EPEVTQTPSHQVTQMGQEVILRCVPISNHLYFYWYRQILGQKVEFLVSFYNNEISEKSEIFDDQFSVERPDGSNFTLKIRSTKLEDSAMYFCASLRLVGGETQYFGPGTRLLVL.

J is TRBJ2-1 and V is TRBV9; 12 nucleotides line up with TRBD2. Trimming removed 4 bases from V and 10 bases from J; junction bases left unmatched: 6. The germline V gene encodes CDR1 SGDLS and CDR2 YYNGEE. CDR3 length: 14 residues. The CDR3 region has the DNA TGTGCCAGCAGCCCCTCCGGGACTAGCGGGGAGCAGTTCTTC. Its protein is CASSPSGTSGEQFF. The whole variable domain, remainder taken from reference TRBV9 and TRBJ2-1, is DSGVTQTPKHLITATGQRVTLRCSPRSGDLSVYWYQQSLDQGLQFLIQYYNGEERAKGNILERFSAQQFPDLHSELNLSSLELGDSALYFCASSPSGTSGEQFFGPGTRLTVL.

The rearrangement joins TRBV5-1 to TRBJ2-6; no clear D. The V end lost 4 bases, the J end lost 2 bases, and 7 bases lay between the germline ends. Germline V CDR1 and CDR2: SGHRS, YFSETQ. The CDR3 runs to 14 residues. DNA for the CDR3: TGCGCCAGCAGCCTCTTTCCTGGGGCCAACGTCCTGACTTTC. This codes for CASSLFPGANVLTF.

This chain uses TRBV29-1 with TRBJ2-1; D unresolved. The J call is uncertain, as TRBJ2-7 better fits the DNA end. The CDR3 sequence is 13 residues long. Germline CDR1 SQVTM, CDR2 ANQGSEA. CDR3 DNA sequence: TGCAGCGTTGTTAGACGGGCAACCTACGAGCAGTACTTC. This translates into CSVVRRATYEQYF.

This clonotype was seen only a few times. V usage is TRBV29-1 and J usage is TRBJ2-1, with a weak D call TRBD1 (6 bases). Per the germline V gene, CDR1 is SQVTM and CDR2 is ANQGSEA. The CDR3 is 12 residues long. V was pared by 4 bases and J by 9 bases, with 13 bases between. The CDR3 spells CSVGQGYVEQFF. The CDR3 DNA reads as TGCAGCGTTGGGCAGGGGTACGTTGAGCAGTTCTTC.

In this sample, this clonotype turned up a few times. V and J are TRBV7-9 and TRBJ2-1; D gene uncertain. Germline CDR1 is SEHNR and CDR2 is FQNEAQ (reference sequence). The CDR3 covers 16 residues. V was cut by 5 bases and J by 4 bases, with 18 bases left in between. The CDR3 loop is CASSPGSVGYYNEQFF. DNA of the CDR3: TGTGCCAGCAGCCCAGGTTCTGTTGGGTATTACAATGAGCAGTTCTTC.